These T cell receptor beta chains were read from a single sample in a study of T cells in Graves' hyperthyroidism and ophthalmopathy. TCRdb used MiXCR to reprocess the multiplex PCR reads, holding one entry per CDR3 protein. Here the sample spans 300,000 to 400,000 distinct CDR3 sequences, less than 15% being singletons. The sample consisted of blood. These receptors were collected from a woman aged 18-29 years with Graves' hyperthyroidism. Each CDR3 is given with its conserved first and last residue. The D gene is left open where the match is weak. Not every row has a clone size; where given, it reads once, few, many or a size class.

D,V,J,size,DNA,CDR3
NA,TRBV6-2/TRBV6-3,TRBJ1-1,many,TGTGCCAGCAGTTGGAGGGAGAACACTGAAGCTTTCTTT,CASSWRENTEAFF
NA,TRBV3-1,TRBJ1-3,many,TGTGCCAGCAGCCAAATTAGCTATTCCTCTGGAAACACCATATATTTT,CASSQISYSSGNTIYF
TRBD2,TRBV28,TRBJ2-1,many,TGTGCCAGCAGACCCCCGCGGGAGGGCGTGGGGGATGAGCAGTTCTTC,CASRPPREGVGDEQFF
TRBD1,TRBV4-1,TRBJ2-7,NA,TGCGCCAGCAGCTGGGACAGGGATACCTACGAGCAGTACTTC,CASSWDRDTYEQYF
TRBD2,TRBV7-8,TRBJ2-3,many,TGTGCCAGCAGTTTAGAATCCGGGACTAGCGGGTTCCGCCTCACAGATACGCAGTATTTT,CASSLESGTSGFRLTDTQYF
NA,TRBV9,TRBJ2-2,few,TGTGCCAGCAGCTCCAAGATCCACACCGGGGAGCTGTTTTTT,CASSSKIHTGELFF
NA,TRBV29-1,TRBJ1-5,many,TGCAGCGTTGGCGGGCACAATCAGCCCCAGCATTTT,CSVGGHNQPQHF
NA,TRBV9,TRBJ2-1,NA,TGTGCCAGCAGCGTAGGGGTGGGGGGCGCTAACAATGAGCAGTTCTTC,CASSVGVGGANNEQFF
NA,TRBV19,TRBJ2-7,NA,TGTGCCAGTAGTATAGATGGGGGCCCAAGGCCCTACGAGCAGTACTTC,CASSIDGGPRPYEQYF
NA,TRBV6-1,TRBJ2-1,many,TGTGCCAGCAGCTTCCCTGTTAGCGGCTTCTACAATGAGCAGTTCTTC,CASSFPVSGFYNEQFF
NA,TRBV12-3/TRBV12-4,TRBJ2-4,many,TGTGCCAGCGCACTAGGTCGGGGGGCCCTCATTCAGTACTTC,CASALGRGALIQYF
NA,TRBV6-1,TRBJ1-5,NA,TGTGCAACAGGCTATAGCAATCAGCCCCAGCATTTT,CATGYSNQPQHF
TRBD2,TRBV18,TRBJ2-1,few,TGTGCCAGCTCACCTTCAGAACTAGCGGGAAGCTCCTACAATGAGCAGTTCTTC,CASSPSELAGSSYNEQFF
TRBD2,TRBV29-1,TRBJ2-1,NA,TGCAGCGTTGGACTAGCGGGGGCCTTAGCCCGCAATGAGCAGTTCTTC,CSVGLAGALARNEQFF
NA,TRBV20-1,TRBJ1-1,many,TGCAGTGCTAGAGCTGTTTCGGGCACTGAAGCTTTCTTT,CSARAVSGTEAFF
NA,TRBV6-1,TRBJ2-1,many,TGTGCCAGCAGTGAATCGTCTGCAACCTACAATGAGCAGTTCTTC,CASSESSATYNEQFF
NA,TRBV20-1,TRBJ2-6,once,TGCAGTGCTAGAGAGTTAGCTGGGGCCAACGTCCTGACTTTC,CSARELAGANVLTF
NA,TRBV28,TRBJ2-1,many,TGTGCCAGCAGTTGGGATAGCGCCAATGAGCAGTTCTTC,CASSWDSANEQFF
NA,TRBV7-2,TRBJ1-5,many,TGTGCCAGCAGCTTTTGGCAGAATAATCAGCCCCAGCATTTT,CASSFWQNNQPQHF
NA,TRBV12-3/TRBV12-4,TRBJ2-2,few,TGTGCCAGCACTCCACGGGGCTTCGGGGAGCTGTTTTTT,CASTPRGFGELFF
TRBD1,TRBV18,TRBJ2-7,many,TGTGCCAGCTCACCACAGGACAGGGGCCACGAGCAGTACTTC,CASSPQDRGHEQYF
NA,TRBV27,TRBJ1-2,few,TGTGCCAGCAGTTCCACAGCTACAACTTCTTATGGCTACACCTTC,CASSSTATTSYGYTF
TRBD1,TRBV7-2,TRBJ2-1,NA,TGTGCCAGCAGCCCCTCAGACAGGGGGCCGGATGAGCAGTTCTTC,CASSPSDRGPDEQFF
TRBD2,TRBV6-2/TRBV6-3,TRBJ2-3,many,TGTGCCAGCAGCCCTCATACTAGCGGGAGTATAGATACGCAGTATTTT,CASSPHTSGSIDTQYF
NA,TRBV7-2,TRBJ1-1,many,TGTGCCAGCAGCATCGACATGACGGTGAACACTGAAGCTTTCTTT,CASSIDMTVNTEAFF
TRBD1,TRBV7-2,TRBJ1-1,NA,TGTGCCAGCAGCTCTCCCACAGGGGCCACTGAAGCTTTCTTT,CASSSPTGATEAFF
NA,TRBV24-1,TRBJ2-3,many,TGTGCCACCAGTGATTTGGCCGGCCCCCGCACAGATACGCAGTATTTT,CATSDLAGPRTDTQYF
NA,TRBV28,TRBJ1-4,many,TGTGCCAGCAGTTTCGGGGGGGCGGCAACTAATGAAAAACTGTTTTTT,CASSFGGAATNEKLFF
NA,TRBV7-8,TRBJ1-1,many,TGTGCCAGCAGCTTAGTCTTAATCACTGAAGCTTTCTTT,CASSLVLITEAFF
NA,TRBV7-9,TRBJ2-1,NA,TGTGCCAGCAGCTTTGGACAAGTCAATGAGCAGTTCTTC,CASSFGQVNEQFF
NA,TRBV6-1,TRBJ2-3,many,TGTGCCAGCAGTTACCATTTGGGACGGACTAGCACAGATACGCAGTATTTT,CASSYHLGRTSTDTQYF
TRBD1,TRBV12-3/TRBV12-4,TRBJ1-3,many,TGTGCCAGCAGTTTCGGGGGACAGGCGGTCTCTGGAAACACCATATATTTT,CASSFGGQAVSGNTIYF
NA,TRBV9,TRBJ1-2,NA,TGTGCCAGCAGCGTAGCAGGGTTGGTCGGCTACACCTTC,CASSVAGLVGYTF
NA,TRBV20-1,TRBJ1-6,many,TGCAGTGCCCGCCGGGAGGATAATTCACCCCTCCACTTT,CSARREDNSPLHF
NA,TRBV6-5,TRBJ1-1,many,TGTGCCAGCAGTTACTCGGGGGCAGAAATCACTGAAGCTTTCTTT,CASSYSGAEITEAFF
NA,TRBV4-1,TRBJ1-5,NA,TGCGCCAGCAGCACATTAGGTTCTGTTAGCAATCAGCCCCAGCATTTT,CASSTLGSVSNQPQHF
NA,TRBV4-2,TRBJ2-3,few,TGTGCCAGCAGCCCGCTTGGCTCAGGAAGCACAGATACGCAGTATTTT,CASSPLGSGSTDTQYF
TRBD2,TRBV6-1,TRBJ2-5,NA,TGTGCCAGCAGCCGAAGCGGGGAAGAGACCCAGTACTTC,CASSRSGEETQYF
TRBD1,TRBV12-3/TRBV12-4,TRBJ1-1,many,TGTGCCAGCAGTTTAGCCTTAGACAGGGGCGGCACTGAAGCTTTCTTT,CASSLALDRGGTEAFF
NA,TRBV6-2/TRBV6-3,TRBJ1-4,once,TGTGCCAGCATGTATGAAAAACTGTTTTTT,CASMYEKLFF
NA,TRBV18,TRBJ1-3,many,TGTGCCAGCTCACCCGAAGCCAGTGGAAACACCATATATTTT,CASSPEASGNTIYF
NA,TRBV10-3,TRBJ2-7,few,TGTGCCATCGGGTGGTATCGGACAGAGGTCTCCTACGAGCAGTACTTC,CAIGWYRTEVSYEQYF
NA,TRBV6-6,TRBJ1-1,many,TGTGCCAGCAGTTACTCGACTCAGGGGAAGACTGAAGCTTTCTTT,CASSYSTQGKTEAFF
NA,TRBV28,TRBJ2-3,many,TGTGCCAGCACCGGCGGGGATTGGGACACAGATACGCAGTATTTT,CASTGGDWDTDTQYF
NA,TRBV7-3,TRBJ2-1,NA,TGTGCCAGCAGCCAGGCAGGGAGCTCCTACAATGAGCAGTTCTTC,CASSQAGSSYNEQFF
TRBD2,TRBV9,TRBJ2-7,few,TGTGCCAGCAGCGTAGGGCCTGTGGGACTATTATCCTACGAGCAGTACTTC,CASSVGPVGLLSYEQYF